Reported below is one T cell receptor beta chain. In its sample, this clonotype was seen many times. Its antigen is unknown. Base quality data are lacking; no much larger clone is found one base away. CDR1 and CDR2 were assigned from the germline V gene as SGHVS and FQNEAQ. V is trimmed back by 3 bases and J by 5 bases, and the junction contains 3 bases that no gene match accounts for. The CDR3 has 14 amino acids, counting the end cysteine and phenylalanine. Here the CDR3 DNA is all that survives: 42 bases in frame from base 1. The data were obtained in a study of T cell repertoires in cytomegalovirus infection (dated by TCRdb to about 2019). Study-wide context: Donor HLA type was relevant to the analysis, as public TCR beta signatures indicated carriage of CMV infection together with the matching HLA type.

Here is what the overall study found, with its caveats: In both this cohort and an independent cohort of several hundred donors, the cumulative frequency of public TCR beta family members distinguished carriers of CMV infection plus the relevant HLA type. The ex vivo response was dominated by HLA-C-restricted CMV-specific TCR beta clonotypes, which also provided the single most frequent clonotype in two of eight donors.

TCRdb records Illumina HiSeq 1500 as the sequencer. TCRdb reanalyzed the raw reads on its own, using fastp at Q25 for trimming and MiXCR for clone calling, and kept in-frame beta chains. Every entry covers one CDR3 protein and lists the most common genes and DNA from its rows. The table for this sample lists roughly 150,000 distinct CDR3 sequences; around 22% of them were counted only once. The ten top clones hold approximately 10% of the sample. Sequenced material: PBMCs. The chain is encoded by TRBV7-8 joined to TRBJ1-4, with 7 middle bases fitting TRBD1. The TCR originated in a human donor in good health (CMV status not recorded). Some clones in this sample may be carry-over from other donors' samples. The DNA is TGTGCCAGCAGCTTGACAGGGCTGAATGAAAAACTGTTTTTT. This is translated as CASSLTGLNEKLFF.